This TCR beta chain was profiled in a study of CXCR3-negative and CXCR3-positive naive CD8 T cells. Findings of the study overall: TRB CDR3 hydrophobicity was greater in CXCR3-positive naive cells than in CXCR3-negative naive cells.

Remarks on this clonotype: Its antigen is not known.

The CDR3 is 17 residues long. In germline, CDR1 is MDHEN, CDR2 SYDVKM. Cells classed as naive CD8+ T cells were CD45RO-CCR7+CD27+CD95-. Carrying UMI labels, the TRB cDNA libraries were prepared through 5' RACE. TCRdb re-called the 5' RACE reads and gives one entry per CDR3 protein, without DNA. The sample totals 90,000 to 150,000 distinct CDR3 sequences. Sequencing was performed on naive CXCR3+ CD8+ T cells from blood. Noted subset: CD45RO-CCR7+CD27+CD95- naive CD8+ T cells expressing CXCR3 (TNR3+). The rearrangement joins TRBV28 to TRBJ2-3; without DNA, the TCRdb call of TRBD2 cannot be checked. The sequence came from a human donor in good health. Some clones in this sample may be carry-over from other donors' samples. The CDR3 is CASSLPRTTPGDDTQYF.